This TCR beta chain derives from a study of graft-versus-host responses after intestinal transplantation. Findings and caveats of the study: In patients with graft-donor T cell macrochimerism, allograft graft-versus-host to host-versus-graft clonal ratios were high.

This CDR3 spans 15 amino acids. V was pared by 3 bases and J by 2 bases, with 5 bases of the junction left unmatched. Germline V CDR1 and CDR2: SGHTA, FQGTGA. As concerns this clone: What it recognizes is unknown.

Sequencing was performed with immunoSEQ multiplex PCR; in TCRdb, only in-frame clones are kept and a portion is missing. The data show 45,000 to 50,000 clones, approximately 92% seen once. The origin of this receptor is a human patient who received an intestinal transplant, so some T cells may come from the graft donor. The V and J genes are TRBV7-3 and TRBJ2-5; TRBD1 agrees at 8 bases. Sample: PBMCs, taken around 800 days after a first intestinal transplant, on the day of a second. The CDR3 region has the DNA TGTGCCAGCAGCTTGGGGACAGGACCTCAAGAGACCCAGTACTTC. Translated, it gives CASSLGTGPQETQYF.